This T cell receptor (beta chain) originates from a study of CD8+ T cells in alopecia areata. Across the whole study: Oral tofacitinib, 5 to 10 mg twice daily, was given in an open-label trial.

There are 15 residues in the CDR3. CDR1 and CDR2 from the germline V gene are SGHRS and YFSETQ. Trimming at V came to 4 bases and at J to 5 bases, leaving 10 bases not matched to a gene. From alopecia areata patients, lesional scalp punch biopsies and peripheral blood were collected. Isolated RNA was reverse transcribed into cDNA used as the sequencing template. Assay: immunoSEQ multiplex PCR; the TCRdb copy retains only in-frame clones and omits some. The sample contains 160,000 or so clones, 67% of which appear only once. The source of this sequence is a human donor with alopecia areata. The chain carries TRBV5-1 and TRBJ2-7; 9 positions agree with TRBD2. The sequenced sample was CD8+ T cells sorted from blood, obtained at week 0. The CDR3 region is CASSPGTSTGHEQYF. CDR3 coding DNA: TGCGCCAGCAGCCCCGGGACTAGCACCGGACACGAGCAGTACTTC.